This entry lists 21 T cell receptor beta chains sequenced from one sample in a study of T cells in Graves' hyperthyroidism and ophthalmopathy. Authors of the study amplified TCR beta CDR3 regions from RNA transcripts. TCR CDR3 underwent first-round RT-PCR with the HTBI primer set. TCRdb reanalysed the multiplex PCR reads using MiXCR and keeps one entry per CDR3 protein. The sample carries approximately 870,000 distinct CDR3 sequences, 38% recorded once. Sequenced: blood. These receptor sequences come from a man in his late teens or twenties with Graves' hyperthyroidism.

This clonotype was detected many times. The chain joins TRBV6-5 to TRBJ1-2, with D tentatively TRBD1 (5 bases). V was pared by 5 bases and J by 6 bases, with 10 bases between. The CDR3 sequence is 12 residues long. CDR1 is MNHEY, CDR2 SVGAGI, per germline. CDR3 sequence reads: CASSVQGDGYTF. The CDR3 DNA sequence: TGTGCCAGCAGTGTTCAAGGGGATGGCTACACCTTC.

V gene TRBV29-1 combines with J gene TRBJ2-2; possibly TRBD1 for D (6 bases). This CDR3 region has 15 residues. Trimming pared 2 bases from V and 0 bases from J, leaving 10 bases between. CDR1 is SQVTM, CDR2 ANQGSEA, per germline. The CDR3 coding sequence is TGCAGCGTTGAACGCAGGGGAGCGAACACCGGGGAGCTGTTTTTT. Protein product: CSVERRGANTGELFF.

This clonotype was observed at least ten times. The chain uses TRBV20-1 and TRBJ1-5; 8 nucleotides agree with TRBD1. Germline V CDR1 and CDR2: DFQATT, SNEGSKA (reference sequence). After removal of 7 bases from V and 5 bases from J, the junction contained 7 bases not matched to a gene. The CDR3 has 13 amino acids. CDR3 nucleotide sequence: TGCAGTGTTACAGGGGGGAGACATCAGCCCCAGCATTTT. Translation gives CSVTGGRHQPQHF.

V gene TRBV12-3 or TRBV12-4 combines with J gene TRBJ2-7; weak D call: TRBD1 (5 bases). The V and J ends lost 2 bases and 5 bases respectively, with 13 bases between them. The CDR3 has 14 amino acids. CDR3 sequence reads: CASSLSQGADEQYF. CDR3 nucleotide sequence: TGTGCCAGCAGTTTAAGTCAAGGGGCGGACGAGCAGTACTTC.

This clonotype came up many times. J is TRBJ1-1 and V is TRBV7-2; D is uncertain. The V gene lost 0 bases and the J gene lost 3 bases, with 5 bases spanning the gap. The CDR3 spans 13 residues. The germline V gene has CDR1 SGHTA and CDR2 FQGNSA. The CDR3 region is CASSLALDTEAFF. The CDR3 DNA sequence: TGTGCCAGCAGCTTAGCCCTAGACACTGAAGCTTTCTTT.

This clonotype has a count of ten or more. The chain combines TRBV2 with TRBJ1-1; 7 bases match TRBD1. The V gene end was trimmed by 6 bases and the J gene end by 11 bases; junction bases not matched to a gene: 3. CDR1 is SNHLY, CDR2 FYNNEI, per germline. The CDR3 spans 10 residues. CDR3 protein: CASRHRGAFF. The DNA for the CDR3 is TGTGCCAGCAGACACAGGGGTGCTTTCTTT.

The rearrangement uses TRBV11-2 and TRBJ2-7; 10 bases agree with TRBD2. Germline V gene data show CDR1 as SGHAT and CDR2 as FQNNGV. This CDR3 comprises 15 residues. J was trimmed by 3 bases and V by 4 bases; bases with no gene match: 6. This CDR3 reads CASSSSSGGYYEQYF. The CDR3 DNA is TGTGCCAGCAGCTCCTCTAGCGGGGGCTACTACGAGCAGTACTTC.

This clonotype has a handful of counts. Being one base from a much bigger clone, this may be a read error. The chain combines TRBV7-3 with TRBJ1-1; the match to TRBD1 covers 7 bases. CDR1 is SGHTA, CDR2 FQGTGA, per germline. With 4 bases clipped from V and 7 bases from J, the junction kept 3 bases outside the gene matches. The CDR3 has 12 amino acids. This chain's CDR3 is CASSYQGDEAFF. The DNA for the CDR3 is TGTGCCAGCAGCTACCAGGGGGATGAAGCTTTCTTT.

Of note for this clonotype: No conserved phenylalanine or tryptophan is present at the end of the CDR3, so a read error is the likely explanation. The V and J genes are TRBV7-9 and TRBJ2-5; D is uncertain. CDR1 is SEHNR and CDR2 is FQNEAQ in the germline V gene (reference sequence). The germline V and J ends were trimmed by 3 bases and 2 bases, with 10 bases remaining between them. The CDR3 loop spans 14 amino acids. The CDR3 nucleotides are TGTGCCAGCAGCTTGATTTTACAGCAAGAGACCCAGTACCTC. It specifies CASSLILQQETQYL.

The genes are TRBV25-1 and TRBJ1-6; TRBD1 matches at 8 bases. Germline V gene lookup returns CDR1 MGHDK and CDR2 SYGVNS. The CDR3 extends over 14 amino acids. Trimming cost V 6 bases and J 9 bases; bases outside gene matches: 7. The CDR3 sequence is CASRPTGASSPLHF. In DNA, the CDR3 is TGTGCCAGCAGACCGACAGGGGCGAGTTCACCCCTCCACTTT.

This clonotype came up many times. The rearrangement uses TRBV7-6 and TRBJ2-5, with D hard to call. Trimming cost V 9 bases and J 2 bases, with 16 bases left between them. Germline lookup yields CDR1 SGHVS and CDR2 FNYEAQ. This CDR3 is 14 amino acids long. The CDR3 DNA reads as TGTGCCAGTCCAACGGTGGCGGTACAAGAGACCCAGTACTTC. Amino acid sequence: CASPTVAVQETQYF.

This chain links TRBV7-9 with TRBJ2-3, with 8 bases that match TRBD1. The V and J ends lost 4 bases and 3 bases, in that order; junction bases with no gene match: 9. The CDR3 length is 16 residues. The germline V gene has CDR1 SEHNR and CDR2 FQNEAQ (reference sequence). CDR3 coding DNA: TGTGCCAGCAGCTCACCCGCCCAGGGGGCGACAGATACGCAGTATTTT. Translation: CASSSPAQGATDTQYF.

There are a few counts of this clonotype. The V gene is TRBV9, the J gene TRBJ2-7; the D call may be TRBD1 or TRBD2 (5 bases each). The germline gives CDR1 SGDLS, CDR2 YYNGEE. The CDR3 length is 15 residues. Trimming stripped 4 bases from V and 3 bases from J, with 17 bases between. The CDR3 region has the DNA TGTGCCAGCAGCCCCTTTGATGGGGGAAGCTACGAGCAGTACTTC. Its translation is CASSPFDGGSYEQYF.

This clonotype showed up many times. The rearrangement links TRBV29-1 to TRBJ1-1, with TRBD1 matching over 7 bases. CDR1 is SQVTM, CDR2 ANQGSEA, per germline. This CDR3 spans 13 amino acids. Trimming removed 7 bases from V and 0 bases from J; junction bases left unmatched: 5. The DNA for the CDR3 is TGCAGCGGCGACAGGGACATGAACACTGAAGCTTTCTTT. As protein: CSGDRDMNTEAFF. Drawing the rest from reference TRBV29-1 and TRBJ1-1, the complete variable domain is SAVISQKPSRDICQRGTSLTIQCQVDSQVTMMFWYRQQPGQSLTLIATANQGSEATYESGFVIDKFPISRPNLTFSTLTVSNMSPEDSSIYLCSGDRDMNTEAFFGQGTRLTVV.

This clonotype was counted ten times or more. The V and J genes are TRBV9 and TRBJ1-6; D gene ambiguous. The CDR3 consists of 15 residues. The germline V and J ends were trimmed by 0 bases and 7 bases, with 11 bases remaining between them. The germline gives CDR1 SGDLS, CDR2 YYNGEE. For the CDR3, the DNA is TGTGCCAGCAGCGTAGGGGAGACGTGGAATTCACCCCTCCACTTT. Amino acid sequence: CASSVGETWNSPLHF.

Concerning this clonotype: It may be a read error: a sequence one base away is much more abundant. The rearrangement uses TRBV10-3 and TRBJ1-1, with D unresolved. This CDR3 is built from 15 residues. CDR1 and CDR2 (germline): ENHRY, SYGVKD. The CDR3 region is CAISELEGLNTETFF. The CDR3 DNA is TGTGCCATCAGTGAGTTGGAGGGATTGAACACTGAAACTTTCTTT.

The chain combines TRBV7-8 with TRBJ2-5; D ambiguous. The germline V gene has CDR1 SGHVS and CDR2 FQNEAQ. The CDR3 consists of 16 residues. V was cut by 1 base and J by 1 base, with 13 bases left in between. Here the CDR3 reads CASSLGGNRAQETQYF. CDR3 DNA sequence: TGTGCCAGCAGCTTAGGGGGTAATCGAGCCCAAGAGACCCAGTACTTC.

The chain is built from TRBV2 and TRBJ2-5, with 7 bases that match TRBD1. There are 14 residues in the CDR3. Germline-derived CDR1 and CDR2 are SNHLY and FYNNEI. Losses at the gene ends were 6 bases for V and 1 base for J; bases not matched to a gene: 5. This CDR3 reads CASSETGLQETQYF. The CDR3 DNA follows: TGTGCCAGCAGCGAGACAGGGCTCCAAGAGACCCAGTACTTC.

The chain uses TRBV10-3 and TRBJ2-1; TRBD2 matches at 9 bases. Germline loops: CDR1 ENHRY, CDR2 SYGVKD. The CDR3 has 16 residues. J lost 7 bases, V lost 0 bases, and 7 bases had no gene match. The CDR3 loop reads CAISESNLAGKNEQFF. CDR3 DNA: TGTGCCATCAGTGAGTCGAACCTAGCGGGGAAGAATGAGCAGTTCTTC.

There are many counts of this clonotype. V is TRBV12-3 or TRBV12-4 and J is TRBJ1-5, with D unresolved. V was trimmed by 0 bases and J by 7 bases, leaving 10 bases between them. CDR3 length: 14 residues. CDR3 in amino acids: CASSLALGPQPQHF. In DNA form, the CDR3 reads TGTGCCAGCAGTTTAGCGCTTGGTCCCCAGCCCCAGCATTTT.

This clonotype was recorded a few times. This chain uses TRBV7-2 with TRBJ2-7; D is unresolved. Germline V gene data show CDR1 as SGHTA and CDR2 as FQGNSA. The CDR3 loop spans 11 amino acids. Deletions cut 10 bases from V and 4 bases from J, with 11 bases between. As DNA, the CDR3 is TGTGCCACAAGGACGATTTACGAGCAGTACTTC. Its translation is CATRTIYEQYF.